One and the same sample provided the 21 T cell receptor beta chains below, sequenced in a study of T-cell reconstitution after alpha-beta-depleted transplantation in children. The TCRbeta library incorporated unique molecular identifiers. TCRdb re-analysed the PCR reads in MiXCR, keeping a single row per CDR3 protein. The sample has 450,000 to 500,000 distinct CDR3 sequences, 12% seen once. The source material was PBMCs from the stem cell graft donor, sampled from the stem cell graft. The source of these receptors is a human donor who donated a stem cell graft to a child with combined immunodeficiency.

The rearrangement joins TRBV4-3 to TRBJ2-1; no reliable D call. The CDR3 covers 18 residues. V was clipped by 4 bases and J by 2 bases, with 21 bases between them. Per the germline V gene, CDR1 is LGHNA and CDR2 is YSLEER. The CDR3 DNA is TGCGCCAGCAGCCCAGCCAAGGCGGTAAAAACCCCCTACAATGAGCAGTTCTTC. It specifies CASSPAKAVKTPYNEQFF.

Comments on this clonotype: The junction and the germline gene differ at one end; a read error may be behind it. The rearrangement joins TRBV4-1 to TRBJ2-7, with D maybe TRBD1 (5 bases). CDR3 length: 14 amino acids. Germline CDR1 and CDR2: MGHRA and YSYEKL. This CDR3 reads CASSQDRAGRNSDF. The CDR3 nucleotides are TGCGCCAGCAGCCAAGATAGGGCAGGGCGCAATTCAGACTTC.

V and J are TRBV7-3 and TRBJ2-1, with TRBD2 identical over 11 bases. CDR3 length: 17 residues. Germline CDR1 SGHTA, CDR2 FQGTGA. V trimming: 2 bases; J trimming: 5 bases; junction bases outside the gene matches: 8. CDR3 bases: TGTGCCAGCAGCTTAGGCCTAGCGGGAGGAAGGAACAATGAGCAGTTCTTC. It is translated as CASSLGLAGGRNNEQFF.

This clonotype has a count of ten or more. This chain uses TRBV7-3 with TRBJ2-7; D might be TRBD1 (5 bases). The length of the CDR3 is 15 residues. CDR1 is SGHTA, CDR2 FQGTGA, per germline. With 5 bases removed from V and 3 bases from J, the gap between germline ends came to 17 bases. CDR3 amino acids: CASSPGPDTFYEQYF. In DNA, the CDR3 is TGTGCCAGCAGCCCAGGGCCGGACACATTCTACGAGCAGTACTTC.

This clonotype was recorded at least ten times. The rearrangement uses TRBV4-3 and TRBJ2-1, with 9 nucleotides matching TRBD1. In germline, CDR1 is LGHNA, CDR2 YSLEER. The CDR3 has 17 residues. The J segment lost 9 bases and the V segment lost 3 bases, leaving 15 bases of the junction unmatched. CDR3 in amino acids: CASSQRPGQGPRGEQFF. The DNA for the CDR3 is TGCGCCAGCAGCCAGCGCCCAGGACAGGGGCCAAGGGGTGAGCAGTTCTTC.

This clonotype was seen more than once but under ten times. This chain connects TRBV5-6 to TRBJ2-3, with 14 bases matching TRBD2. V lost 4 bases and J lost 5; bases outside the gene matches: 9. CDR1 and CDR2 (germline): SGHDT, YYEEEE. The CDR3 spans 17 residues. The CDR3 bases are TGTGCCAGCAGCCCACTGACTAGCGGGAGGGCCAGAGATACGCAGTATTTT. It specifies CASSPLTSGRARDTQYF.

Ten or more counts support this clonotype. The genes are TRBV29-1 and TRBJ2-5; perhaps TRBD1 as D (6 bases). Germline V gene sequence: CDR1 SQVTM, CDR2 ANQGSEA. V gave up 3 bases and J gave up 3 bases, with 11 bases separating them. The CDR3 length is 13 residues. In DNA, the CDR3 is TGCAGCGTTGATGACAGGAGAGAAGAGACCCAGTACTTC. Protein product: CSVDDRREETQYF.

In this sample, this clonotype turned up many times. The chain employs TRBV12-3 or TRBV12-4 and TRBJ2-1; D gene unclear. V lost 5 bases and J 6 bases, leaving 14 bases between the germline ends. The CDR3 extends over 14 amino acids. CDR3 in DNA: TGTGCCAGCAGTCCTACCGGGCGCATCAATGAGCAGTTCTTC. This codes for CASSPTGRINEQFF.

This clonotype came up many times. The chain is built from TRBV12-3 or TRBV12-4 and TRBJ2-7, with D maybe TRBD1 (5 bases). V was clipped by 6 bases and J by 1 base, with 13 bases between them. This CDR3 contains 14 residues. The CDR3: CASSLGRASYEQYF. Here the CDR3 DNA reads TGTGCCAGCAGCCTGGGCAGGGCTTCCTACGAGCAGTACTTC.

J is TRBJ1-4 and V is TRBV9; 8 bases map to TRBD1. CDR3 size: 15 residues. Germline CDR1 and CDR2: SGDLS and YYNGEE. J was trimmed by 2 bases and V by 10 bases; bases with no gene match: 10. The CDR3 spells CAARQGLGTNEKLFF. The CDR3 nucleotides are TGTGCCGCAAGACAGGGGTTGGGGACTAATGAAAAACTGTTTTTT.

This clonotype was seen many times. J is TRBJ2-7 and V is TRBV7-9; 11 nucleotides agree with TRBD1. The CDR3 has 15 residues. From germline, CDR1 is SEHNR and CDR2 FQNEAQ (reference sequence). The V and J ends lost 5 bases and 7 bases, in that order; junction bases with no gene match: 10. DNA for the CDR3: TGTGCCAGCAGCCAAACCGGGACAGGGGGTGATGAGCAGTACTTC. Translation gives CASSQTGTGGDEQYF.

The CDR3 protein is CASSYSKDSFPYNEQFF. The CDR3 region has the DNA TGTGCCAGCAGTTACTCGAAGGACTCCTTCCCCTACAATGAGCAGTTCTTC. The chain carries TRBV6-2 or TRBV6-3 and TRBJ2-1, with D maybe TRBD2 (5 bases). The CDR3 runs 17 residues. V was shortened by 0 bases and J by 2 bases, with 14 bases between the two germline ends. The V gene's germline CDR1 is MNHEY and CDR2 SVGEGT.

This clonotype has just a few counts. The rearrangement uses TRBV4-3 and TRBJ2-1; D is undetermined. V was pared by 1 base and J by 5 bases, with 12 bases between. The V gene's germline CDR1 is LGHNA and CDR2 YSLEER. The CDR3 is 15 residues long. CDR3: CASSQGHGRNNEQFF. The CDR3 nucleotides are TGCGCCAGCAGCCAAGGGCATGGACGAAACAATGAGCAGTTCTTC.

This chain links TRBV20-1 with TRBJ2-2; either TRBD1 or TRBD2 may fit D (5 bases each). The CDR3 length is 17 residues. Trimming pared 5 bases from V and 2 bases from J, leaving 21 bases between. Germline V gives CDR1 DFQATT, CDR2 SNEGSKA (reference sequence). The CDR3 nucleotides are TGCAGTGCTTTCTACCCCGGGGCCGCGTTAAACACCGGGGAGCTGTTTTTT. This sequence encodes CSAFYPGAALNTGELFF.

This clonotype was detected ten times or more. The chain carries TRBV24-1 and TRBJ2-7; weak D call: TRBD2 (5 bases). Trimming stripped 5 bases from V and 0 bases from J, with 10 bases between. Looked up from germline, CDR1 is KGHDR and CDR2 is SFDVKD. The CDR3 has 14 amino acids. CDR3 nucleotide sequence: TGTGCCACCAGTGGCACCGGGATCTCCTACGAGCAGTACTTC. The encoded protein is CATSGTGISYEQYF.

This clonotype was detected only a few times. The rearrangement links TRBV25-1 to TRBJ1-4; 12 positions agree with TRBD1. This CDR3 spans 15 amino acids. Per germline, CDR1 MGHDK and CDR2 SYGVNS. Losses at the gene ends were 3 bases for V and 8 bases for J; bases not matched to a gene: 4. DNA for the CDR3: TGTGCCAGCAGTGAGGGACAGGGGGCGCACGAAAAACTGTTTTTT. Residues: CASSEGQGAHEKLFF.

This clonotype appeared many times. This chain links TRBV12-3 or TRBV12-4 with TRBJ2-7; D gene uncertain. The CDR3 contains 14 residues. Trimming left V 0 bases short and J 1 base short, with 7 bases between. The CDR3 DNA reads TGTGCCAGCAGTTTAGCCGGGCAGTCCTACGAGCAGTACTTC. This translates into CASSLAGQSYEQYF.

This rearrangement joins TRBV29-1 to TRBJ2-2, with D maybe TRBD2 (6 bases). Trimming pared 6 bases from V and 0 bases from J, leaving 14 bases between. This CDR3 contains 15 residues. Germline values: CDR1 SQVTM, CDR2 ANQGSEA. CDR3 bases: TGCAGCGTCCCTGCCGGCGGGGCGAACACCGGGGAGCTGTTTTTT. Protein sequence: CSVPAGGANTGELFF.

Many counts were recorded for this clonotype. The V and J genes are TRBV7-9 and TRBJ2-3, with 8 nucleotides matching TRBD2. Germline V CDR1 and CDR2: SEHNR, FQNEAQ (reference sequence). The CDR3 contains 15 residues. V gave up 11 bases and J gave up 0 bases; unmatched junction bases: 10. DNA for the CDR3: TGTGCCGGCTCTCGACGGGAGGGTAGCACAGATACGCAGTATTTT. It is translated as CAGSRREGSTDTQYF.

Only a few counts were recorded for this clonotype. This chain joins TRBV6-2 or TRBV6-3 and TRBJ1-5; maybe TRBD1 (5 bases). CDR1 and CDR2 (germline): MNHEY, SVGEGT. V dropped 2 bases and J dropped 5 bases, with 13 bases sitting between them. The CDR3 runs to 15 residues. CDR3 residues: CASSYGGVEDQPQHF. The CDR3 DNA sequence: TGTGCCAGCAGTTACGGGGGGGTTGAGGATCAGCCCCAGCATTTT.

This clonotype has a handful of counts. V usage is TRBV3-1 and J usage is TRBJ1-1; possible D gene TRBD1, 6 bases. Germline CDR1 and CDR2: LGHDT and YNNKEL (reference sequence). This CDR3 comprises 15 residues. Trimming removed 0 bases at V and 10 bases at J, with 18 bases between. The CDR3 loop reads CASSQESRGEKIAFF. In DNA, the CDR3 is TGTGCCAGCAGCCAAGAGAGCAGGGGCGAAAAGATAGCTTTCTTT.